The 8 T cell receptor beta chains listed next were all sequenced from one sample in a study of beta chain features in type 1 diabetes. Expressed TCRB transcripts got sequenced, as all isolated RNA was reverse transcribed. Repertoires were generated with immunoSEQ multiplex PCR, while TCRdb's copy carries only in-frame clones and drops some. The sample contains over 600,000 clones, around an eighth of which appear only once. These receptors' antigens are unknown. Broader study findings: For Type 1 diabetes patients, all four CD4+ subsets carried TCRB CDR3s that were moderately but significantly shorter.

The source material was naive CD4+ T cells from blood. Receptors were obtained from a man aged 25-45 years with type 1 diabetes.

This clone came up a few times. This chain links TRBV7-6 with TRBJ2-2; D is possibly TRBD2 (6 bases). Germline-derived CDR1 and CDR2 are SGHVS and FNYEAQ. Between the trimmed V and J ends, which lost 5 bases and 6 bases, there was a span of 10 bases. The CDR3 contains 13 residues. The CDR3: CASSASVPGELFF. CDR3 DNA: TGTGCCAGCAGCGCTAGCGTTCCCGGGGAGCTGTTTTTT. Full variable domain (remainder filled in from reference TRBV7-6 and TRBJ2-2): GAGVSQSPRYKVTKRGQDVALRCDPISGHVSLYWYRQALGQGPEFLTYFNYEAQQDKSGLPNDRFSAERPEGSISTLTIQRTEQRDSAMYRCASSASVPGELFFGEGSRLTVL.

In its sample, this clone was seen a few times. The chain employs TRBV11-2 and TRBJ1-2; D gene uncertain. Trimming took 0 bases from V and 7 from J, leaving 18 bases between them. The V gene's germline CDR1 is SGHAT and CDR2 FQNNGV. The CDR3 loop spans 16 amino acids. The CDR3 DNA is TGTGCCAGCAGCTTAGATACCGGGAGTACAGAAGGTGGCTACACCTTC. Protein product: CASSLDTGSTEGGYTF.

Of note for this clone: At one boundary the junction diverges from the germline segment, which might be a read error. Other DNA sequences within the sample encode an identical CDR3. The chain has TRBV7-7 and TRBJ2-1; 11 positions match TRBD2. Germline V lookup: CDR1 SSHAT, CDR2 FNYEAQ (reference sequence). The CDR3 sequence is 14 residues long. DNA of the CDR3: TGTGCTAGCAGCTTAGCGGGGGGGGACAATGAGCAGTTCTTC. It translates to CASSLAGGDNEQFF.

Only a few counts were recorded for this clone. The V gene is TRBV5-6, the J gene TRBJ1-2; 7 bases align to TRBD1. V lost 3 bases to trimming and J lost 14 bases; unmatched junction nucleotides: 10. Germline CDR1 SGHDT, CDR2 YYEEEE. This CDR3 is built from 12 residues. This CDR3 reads CASSSGQASGTF. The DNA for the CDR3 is TGTGCCAGCAGCTCCGGACAGGCAAGCGGAACCTTC.

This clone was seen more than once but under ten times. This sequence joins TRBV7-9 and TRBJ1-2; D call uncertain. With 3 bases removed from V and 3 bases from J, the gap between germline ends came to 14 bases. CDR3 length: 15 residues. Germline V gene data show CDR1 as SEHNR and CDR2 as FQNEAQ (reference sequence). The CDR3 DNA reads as TGTGCCAGCAGCTTTGCCCCGTTAGGCGACTATGGCTACACCTTC. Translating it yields CASSFAPLGDYGYTF.

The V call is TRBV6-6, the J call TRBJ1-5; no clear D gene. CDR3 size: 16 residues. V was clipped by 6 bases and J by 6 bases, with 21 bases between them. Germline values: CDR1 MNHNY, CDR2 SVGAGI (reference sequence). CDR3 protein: CASSPSPGLNGQPQHF. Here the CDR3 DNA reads TGTGCCAGCAGCCCGAGTCCAGGTTTGAATGGTCAGCCCCAGCATTTT.

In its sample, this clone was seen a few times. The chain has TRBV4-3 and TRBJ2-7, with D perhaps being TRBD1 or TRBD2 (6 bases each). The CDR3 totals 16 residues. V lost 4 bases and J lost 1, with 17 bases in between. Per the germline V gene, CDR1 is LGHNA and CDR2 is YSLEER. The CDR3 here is CASSLGQGRTSYEQYF. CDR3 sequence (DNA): TGCGCCAGCAGCCTTGGTCAGGGGAGGACTTCCTACGAGCAGTACTTC.

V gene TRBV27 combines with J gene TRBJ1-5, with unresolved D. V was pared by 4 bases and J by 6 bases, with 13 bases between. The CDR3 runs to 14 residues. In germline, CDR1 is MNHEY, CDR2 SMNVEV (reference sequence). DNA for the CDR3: TGTGCCAGCAGTTCAAGCCCCGGGAGTCAGCCCCAGCATTTT. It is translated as CASSSSPGSQPQHF.